The 28 T cell receptor beta chains below come from one sample, sequenced in a study of vaccination effects on CD4 cells after COVID-19. These receptors' targets are unknown. Subsequent to roughly 10 days of culture, CD4+ T cells were isolated. SARS-CoV-2 infected the person between March and December 2020, as confirmed by PCR. The vaccine given was either BNT162b2 or mRNA-1273, in two doses. Clones were read by immunoSEQ multiplex PCR, and TCRdb kept only the in-frame ones, dropping some. The sample lists around 50,000 clones, 65% to 80% occurring once. Sample: CD4+ T cells from PBMCs cultured without peptide, taken after COVID-19 vaccination. Receptors originate from a human donor who had a prior SARS-CoV-2 infection.

CDR3 nucleotides: TGTGCCAGCAGCACAGGACTCTTAGGGGAGACCCAGTACTTC. Translated: CASSTGLLGETQYF. The V gene is TRBV13, the J gene TRBJ2-5; possibly TRBD1 or TRBD2 for D (5 bases each). The CDR3 is 14 amino acids. The V end lost 5 bases, the J end lost 5 bases, and 15 bases lay between the germline ends. Germline V gene data show CDR1 as PRHDT and CDR2 as FYEKMQ (reference sequence).

This sequence joins TRBV20-1 and TRBJ2-7, with D hard to call. Germline V gene lookup returns CDR1 DFQATT and CDR2 SNEGSKA (reference sequence). This CDR3 contains 11 residues. V gave up 6 bases and J gave up 2 bases, with 8 bases separating them. CDR3 nucleotides: TGCAGTGCGTCCACCACCTACGAGCAGTACTTC. Amino acid sequence: CSASTTYEQYF.

V gene TRBV5-1 combines with J gene TRBJ2-3, with 8 positions matching TRBD2. This CDR3 region has 15 residues. CDR1 and CDR2 (germline): SGHRS, YFSETQ. Germline trimming cut 10 bases from V and 2 bases from J; bases unmatched to any gene: 12. Here the CDR3 reads CAAKEGGGSTDTQYF. The CDR3 DNA follows: TGCGCCGCCAAGGAAGGCGGGGGGTCCACAGATACGCAGTATTTT. Filled out from reference TRBV5-1 and TRBJ2-3, the complete variable domain reads KAGVTQTPRYLIKTRGQQVTLSCSPISGHRSVSWYQQTPGQGLQFLFEYFSETQRNKGNFPGRFSGRQFSNSRSEMNVSTLELGDSALYLCAAKEGGGSTDTQYFGPGTRLTVL.

This clone is medium-sized within its sample. The genes are TRBV5-4 and TRBJ2-6, with D hard to call. This CDR3 spans 16 amino acids. V lost 1 base and J lost 0, with 8 bases in between. Germline values: CDR1 SGHNT, CDR2 YYREEE (reference sequence). The DNA for the CDR3 is TGTGCCAGCAGCTTGTTAATCGGCTCTGGGGCCAACGTCCTGACTTTC. Its protein product is CASSLLIGSGANVLTF.

The chain links TRBV30 to TRBJ2-5, with no clear D. The V gene's germline CDR1 is GTSNPN and CDR2 SVGIG (reference sequence). The CDR3 is 13 residues long. The V and J ends lost 0 bases and 0 bases respectively, with 5 bases between them. The CDR3 DNA is TGTGCCTGGAGTGTGGGGTACCAAGAGACCCAGTACTTC. Its protein product is CAWSVGYQETQYF.

The V gene is TRBV7-8, the J gene TRBJ2-7; 11 bases align to TRBD2. The CDR3 covers 17 residues. The V gene's germline CDR1 is SGHVS and CDR2 FQNEAQ. With V trimmed by 0 bases and J by 2 bases, 6 bases remained unmatched. This chain's CDR3 is CASSLATASGGPYEQYF. CDR3 sequence (DNA): TGTGCCAGCAGCTTAGCGACGGCTAGCGGGGGGCCCTACGAGCAGTACTTC. Based on the CDR3 plus reference TRBV7-8 and TRBJ2-7, the full variable domain is GAGVSQSPRYKVAKRGQDVALRCDPISGHVSLFWYQQALGQGPEFLTYFQNEAQLDKSGLPSDRFFAERPEGSVSTLKIQRTQQEDSAVYLCASSLATASGGPYEQYFGPGTRLTVT.

V and J are TRBV29-1 and TRBJ1-1, with TRBD1 matching over 8 bases. The J segment lost 1 base and the V segment lost 7 bases, leaving 5 bases of the junction unmatched. In germline, CDR1 is SQVTM, CDR2 ANQGSEA. The CDR3 totals 13 residues. The CDR3 loop reads CSAQTGANTEAFF. CDR3 DNA sequence: TGCAGCGCCCAGACAGGGGCGAACACTGAAGCTTTCTTT.

The chain carries TRBV2 and TRBJ2-1, with 12 nucleotides matching TRBD2. The germline gives CDR1 SNHLY, CDR2 FYNNEI. V was clipped by 7 bases and J by 5 bases; unmatched bases: 30. The CDR3 loop spans 23 amino acids. In DNA form, the CDR3 reads TGTGCCAGCAACCCAAGGGGTCTAGCGGGAGGGGACTACCGGGCCCAGGTCCACAATGAGCAGTTCTTC. This codes for CASNPRGLAGGDYRAQVHNEQFF.

CDR3 in amino acids: CASSPDRTAFLYF. As DNA, the CDR3 is TGTGCCAGCTCACCGGATAGGACAGCCTTCTTGTACTTC. The gene calls are TRBV18 and TRBJ2-7; D might be TRBD1 (6 bases). This CDR3 is built from 13 residues. Looked up from germline, CDR1 is KGHSH and CDR2 is LQKENI. Trimming shortened V by 3 bases and J by 12 bases, and 18 bases separated the two germline ends.

The chain is built from TRBV28 and TRBJ2-7, with 12 bases matching TRBD2. Germline values: CDR1 MDHEN, CDR2 SYDVKM. The CDR3 totals 15 residues. Losses at the gene ends were 7 bases for V and 6 bases for J; bases not matched to a gene: 10. The CDR3 region is CASNLLAGGSREQYF. The DNA for the CDR3 is TGTGCCAGCAACCTTCTAGCGGGAGGGTCTCGCGAGCAGTACTTC.

This clone was counted a few times. The chain couples TRBV18 to TRBJ1-4; TRBD1 agrees at 8 bases. V dropped 3 bases and J dropped 7; count of bases not matched to a gene: 10. The CDR3 loop spans 16 amino acids. CDR1 is KGHSH and CDR2 is LQKENI in the germline V gene. The CDR3 spells CASSPNIQGAGEKLFF. CDR3 bases: TGTGCCAGCTCACCGAATATCCAGGGGGCGGGTGAAAAACTGTTTTTT.

In its sample, this clone was seen once. The chain links TRBV5-1 to TRBJ2-5, with unresolved D. This CDR3 has 16 amino acids. Germline loops: CDR1 SGHRS, CDR2 YFSETQ. V was trimmed by 4 bases and J by 4 bases, leaving 20 bases between them. The CDR3 loop reads CASSPGVFRGRETQYF. Here the CDR3 DNA reads TGCGCCAGCAGCCCTGGGGTCTTTAGAGGTCGAGAGACCCAGTACTTC.

This CDR3 reads CASSRQGEGTGELFF. The CDR3 DNA reads TGTGCCAGCAGCCGACAGGGCGAGGGAACCGGGGAGCTGTTTTTT. J is TRBJ2-2 and V is TRBV3-1 (or the pseudogene TRBV3-2), with 7 bases identical to TRBD1. Trimming took 4 bases from V and 5 from J; bases not matched to a gene: 7. Per the germline V gene, CDR1 is LGHDT and CDR2 is YNNKEL (reference sequence). CDR3 size: 15 residues.

The J gene is TRBJ1-1, the V gene TRBV5-4; D gene uncertain. This CDR3 contains 14 residues. V dropped 5 bases and J dropped 6 bases, with 17 bases sitting between them. Germline V CDR1 and CDR2: SGHNT, YYREEE (reference sequence). The CDR3 sequence: CASSSAGRRAEAFF. The DNA of the CDR3 is TGTGCCAGCAGTTCGGCCGGGAGGCGGGCTGAAGCTTTCTTT.

The V call is TRBV18, the J call TRBJ2-5, with a possible D match to TRBD1 (6 bases). CDR1 and CDR2 (germline): KGHSH, LQKENI. V lost 6 bases and J lost 3, with 14 bases in between. The CDR3 runs to 14 residues. CDR3 residues: CASSAYEGEETQYF. In DNA, the CDR3 is TGTGCCAGCTCGGCCTACGAGGGGGAAGAGACCCAGTACTTC. The variable domain in full, with the rest retrieved from reference TRBV18 and TRBJ2-5, is NAGVMQNPRHLVRRRGQEARLRCSPMKGHSHVYWYRQLPEEGLKFMVYLQKENIIDESGMPKERFSAEFPKEGPSILRIQQVVRGDSAAYFCASSAYEGEETQYFGPGTRLLVL.

This clone was seen a handful of times. The chain has TRBV5-6 and TRBJ1-2; weak D call: TRBD1 (5 bases). The CDR3 spans 13 residues. The germline V and J ends were trimmed by 4 bases and 8 bases, with 15 bases remaining between them. Germline V gene data show CDR1 as SGHDT and CDR2 as YYEEEE. CDR3 amino acids: CASSPDSLGGYTF. The CDR3 DNA follows: TGTGCCAGCAGCCCTGACAGCCTCGGGGGCTACACCTTC.

The chain is built from TRBV3-1 (or the pseudogene TRBV3-2) and TRBJ2-7; D is ambiguous. Trimming pared 1 base from V and 1 base from J, leaving 8 bases between. Germline lookup yields CDR1 LGHDT and CDR2 YNNKEL (reference sequence). This CDR3 has 14 residues. The CDR3 protein is CASSQGGRSYEQYF. As DNA, the CDR3 is TGTGCCAGCAGCCAAGGGGGTCGTTCCTACGAGCAGTACTTC.

The chain recombines TRBV5-1 with TRBJ2-1, with D uncertain. There are 13 residues in the CDR3. Germline CDR1 and CDR2: SGHRS and YFSETQ. Trimming removed 2 bases from V and 15 bases from J, with 18 bases in between. CDR3 in amino acids: CASSLRLMGFPFF. Here the CDR3 DNA reads TGCGCCAGCAGCTTAAGGTTGATGGGGTTTCCGTTCTTC.

The V call is TRBV4-2, the J call TRBJ1-4; D ambiguous. Germline-derived CDR1 and CDR2 are LGHNA and YNFKEQ. Between the trimmed V and J ends, which lost 1 base and 2 bases, there was a span of 5 bases. The CDR3 has 14 residues. This CDR3 is CASSQGGTNEKLFF. CDR3 DNA: TGTGCCAGCAGCCAAGGGGGTACTAATGAAAAACTGTTTTTT.

The count of this clone is one. The chain uses TRBV5-1 and TRBJ2-7; D unclear. This CDR3 is built from 14 residues. Germline V CDR1 and CDR2: SGHRS, YFSETQ. Between the trimmed V and J ends, which lost 3 bases and 1 base, there was a span of 11 bases. The CDR3, as DNA: TGCGCCAGCAGCTCCCCCGGCGATTCCTACGAGCAGTACTTC. Translated, it gives CASSSPGDSYEQYF.

The genes are TRBV5-1 and TRBJ2-5; no reliable D call. Germline CDR1 reads SGHRS; CDR2 reads YFSETQ. The CDR3 runs 14 residues. The germline V and J ends were trimmed by 0 bases and 5 bases, with 11 bases remaining between them. The chain's CDR3 is CASSLAASGETQYF. In DNA, the CDR3 is TGCGCCAGCAGCTTGGCCGCCTCCGGGGAGACCCAGTACTTC.

The chain is built from TRBV15 and TRBJ2-7; D gene uncertain. The CDR3 totals 14 residues. Per germline, CDR1 LNHNV and CDR2 YYDKDF (reference sequence). V dropped 0 bases and J dropped 4 bases, with 10 bases sitting between them. The CDR3, as DNA: TGTGCCACCAGCAGAGATCTGGTCGGGTACGAGCAGTACTTC. Translated: CATSRDLVGYEQYF.

This clone was picked up one time. This sequence joins TRBV7-2 and TRBJ2-5; 8 bases line up with TRBD2. Trimming cost V 6 bases and J 3 bases; bases outside gene matches: 3. The CDR3 extends over 13 amino acids. Germline V gives CDR1 SGHTA, CDR2 FQGNSA. This CDR3 is CASSRGGEETQYF. The CDR3 nucleotides read TGTGCCAGCAGTCGGGGGGGGGAAGAGACCCAGTACTTC.

The V call is TRBV11-2, the J call TRBJ1-3; D is uncertain. Germline CDR1 and CDR2: SGHAT and FQNNGV. Between the trimmed V and J ends, which lost 2 bases and 2 bases, there was a span of 19 bases. The CDR3 runs to 18 residues. CDR3 residues: CASSLMWFGLGPGNTIYF. The CDR3 nucleotides are TGTGCCAGCAGCTTAATGTGGTTTGGGCTCGGGCCTGGAAACACCATATATTTT.

The rearrangement joins TRBV6-5 to TRBJ2-1, with 9 bases aligning to TRBD2. CDR1 and CDR2 from the germline V gene are MNHEY and SVGAGI. This CDR3 is built from 15 residues. The V gene end was trimmed by 6 bases and the J gene end by 3 bases; junction bases not matched to a gene: 6. The CDR3 is CASSQRLADYNEQFF. Written as DNA, the CDR3 is TGTGCCAGCAGCCAGAGACTAGCGGACTACAATGAGCAGTTCTTC.

The sample holds a few counts of this clone. The V and J genes are TRBV5-1 and TRBJ2-1; no firm D call. The germline CDR1 and CDR2 sequences are SGHRS and YFSETQ. V lost 0 bases, J lost 0 bases, and 13 bases lay in between. This CDR3 has 17 residues. The CDR3 reads CASSLAALGSSYNEQFF. DNA for the CDR3: TGCGCCAGCAGCTTGGCCGCACTGGGCAGCTCCTACAATGAGCAGTTCTTC.

V gene TRBV7-2 combines with J gene TRBJ2-7; D may be TRBD1 (5 bases). Trimming took off 4 bases at V and 3 bases at J, with 10 bases between the two ends. Germline V gene lookup returns CDR1 SGHTA and CDR2 FQGNSA. This CDR3 has 13 amino acids. Here the CDR3 reads CASSSQTGYEQYF. The CDR3 nucleotides are TGTGCCAGCAGCTCCCAAACAGGCTACGAGCAGTACTTC.

The chain joins TRBV10-3 to TRBJ1-6, with 9 bases that match TRBD1. The CDR3 totals 17 residues. The junction had 15 bases not matched to a gene; V was cut back by 10 bases and J by 5 bases. The V gene's germline CDR1 is ENHRY and CDR2 SYGVKD. CDR3 sequence (DNA): TGTGCCACCTCCAGCACAGGGGGCCCTTCCCATAATTCACCCCTCCACTTT. Translated, it gives CATSSTGGPSHNSPLHF.